This TCR beta chain was sequenced for a study of blood T cell repertoires in COVID-19. This clone was detected a few times. Data came from immunoSEQ multiplex PCR; TCRdb stores just in-frame clones and leaves some out. The sample lists 85,000 to 120,000 clones, roughly 80% seen once, with around 9.8% in the top ten. This CDR3 region has 15 residues. V lost 3 bases to trimming and J lost 6 bases, with 17 bases between them. The germline CDR1 and CDR2 sequences are LNHDA and SQIVND (reference sequence). This chain links TRBV19 with TRBJ1-2; D gene uncertain. Source material: peripheral blood. This clonotype was obtained from a man between 60 and 70 years old with active or convalescent COVID-19. For the CDR3, the DNA is TGTGCCAGTAGTATTTCGACCGGGTCTAAGGATGGCTACACCTTC. Its translation is CASSISTGSKDGYTF.